The table lists the clone carrying this T cell receptor beta chain with a count of one. Some clones are missing from TCRdb's copy, which holds only in-frame ones; the method was immunoSEQ multiplex PCR. Of fewer than 200,000 clones listed, less than 85% are singletons. This sample is drawn from a study of blood T cell repertoires in COVID-19. Enrollees, about 18 to 90 years old, lived in approximately 24 US areas. Participants reported their clinical history, and cohort assignment relied on those reports. V lost 7 bases, J lost 4 bases, and 10 bases lay in between. The CDR3 totals 13 residues. This chain links TRBV12-3 or TRBV12-4 with TRBJ1-4, with D perhaps matching TRBD1 (5 bases). This sequence originates from a woman between 45 and 60 years old who had recovered from COVID-19. The sequenced sample consisted of PBMCs or T cells enriched from blood (not recorded which). CDR3: CASTPGFNEKLFF. Written as DNA, the CDR3 is TGTGCCAGCACTCCAGGGTTTAATGAAAAACTGTTTTTT.